These 17 T cell receptor beta chains were all obtained from the same sample, sequenced in a study of post-analysis software for immune sequencing data. Study results and limitations: Relative to controls, patients had roughly five TRBV segments at higher frequency, with TRBV5-6, TRBV5-1 and TRBV20-1 among these.

Antigens of these TCRs are unknown. The TCR beta cDNA libraries contained unique molecular identifiers. TCRdb analysed the PCR reads with MiXCR anew, one entry per CDR3 protein. The profile shows about 380,000 distinct CDR3 sequences, less than 40% of them singletons. The source material was blood. The receptor set was obtained from a girl between 5 and 17 years old with multiple sclerosis.

This clonotype was seen a few times. CDR3 DNA sequence: TGCGCCAGCAGCTGGGGCTCAGGACTCACCTACGAGCAGTACTTC. It encodes CASSWGSGLTYEQYF. This chain connects TRBV5-1 to TRBJ2-7, with D perhaps given as TRBD1 or TRBD2 (5 bases each). The length of the CDR3 is 15 residues. The germline CDR1 and CDR2 sequences are SGHRS and YFSETQ. With 3 bases removed from V and 2 bases from J, the gap between germline ends came to 15 bases.

This clonotype has more than one count but fewer than ten. The chain uses TRBV18 and TRBJ2-1; D may correspond to TRBD1 or TRBD2 (5 bases each). Trimming cost V 6 bases and J 6 bases, with 12 bases left between them. Germline-derived CDR1 and CDR2 are KGHSH and LQKENI. This CDR3 is 13 amino acids long. CDR3 in amino acids: CASSRGSLNEQFF. CDR3 nucleotides: TGTGCCAGCTCGAGGGGCTCGCTCAATGAGCAGTTCTTC. Using reference TRBV18 and TRBJ2-1 for the parts outside the CDR3, the full variable domain is NAGVMQNPRHLVRRRGQEARLRCSPMKGHSHVYWYRQLPEEGLKFMVYLQKENIIDESGMPKERFSAEFPKEGPSILRIQQVVRGDSAAYFCASSRGSLNEQFFGPGTRLTVL.

The genes are TRBV20-1 and TRBJ2-6; 7 positions agree with TRBD1. CDR3 length equals 16 residues. From germline, CDR1 is DFQATT and CDR2 SNEGSKA (reference sequence). The V segment lost 1 base and the J segment 2 bases; nucleotides outside the gene matches: 5. CDR3 amino acids: CSARGGGQAGANVLTF. The CDR3 bases are TGCAGTGCTAGAGGAGGTGGACAGGCTGGGGCCAACGTCCTGACTTTC.

The rearrangement uses TRBV7-2 and TRBJ1-2; maybe TRBD1 (5 bases). Trimming removed 0 bases at V and 6 bases at J, with 8 bases between. This CDR3 comprises 13 residues. Per germline, CDR1 SGHTA and CDR2 FQGNSA. CDR3 residues: CASSLAGGNGYTF. Here the CDR3 DNA reads TGTGCCAGCAGCTTAGCCGGGGGAAATGGCTACACCTTC. Together with reference TRBV7-2 and TRBJ1-2, the CDR3 gives the full variable domain: GAGVSQSPSNKVTEKGKDVELRCDPISGHTALYWYRQSLGQGLEFLIYFQGNSAPDKSGLPSDRFSAERTGGSVSTLTIQRTQQEDSAVYLCASSLAGGNGYTFGSGTRLTVV.

V is TRBV7-3 and J is TRBJ2-1, with D possibly matching TRBD2 (5 bases). The CDR3 is made up of 16 amino acids. V was pared by 6 bases and J by 0 bases, with 15 bases between. Germline V lookup: CDR1 SGHTA, CDR2 FQGTGA. CDR3 in amino acids: CASRPRPGNSYNEQFF. DNA of the CDR3: TGTGCCAGCAGGCCGAGACCGGGGAACTCCTACAATGAGCAGTTCTTC.

The rearrangement uses TRBV7-8 and TRBJ2-3; 14 nucleotides line up with TRBD2. Germline CDR1 reads SGHVS; CDR2 reads FQNEAQ. Trimming removed 5 bases from V and 6 bases from J; junction bases left unmatched: 10. The CDR3 is 17 amino acids. The DNA of the CDR3 is TGTGCCAGCAGCGATCCTGGGACTAGCGGGAGAAGGGATACGCAGTATTTT. Protein sequence: CASSDPGTSGRRDTQYF.

This rearrangement joins TRBV14 to TRBJ1-2; 7 nucleotides match TRBD1. The CDR3 loop spans 13 amino acids. The junction had 7 bases not matched to a gene; V was cut back by 4 bases and J by 8 bases. Germline CDR1 SGHDN, CDR2 FVKESK. CDR3 loop: CASSPWDRAGYTF. The CDR3 DNA is TGTGCCAGCAGCCCTTGGGACAGAGCGGGCTACACCTTC.

This clonotype was counted a few times. The chain combines TRBV7-9 with TRBJ1-5, with D tentatively TRBD1 (6 bases). The CDR3 covers 13 residues. V lost 6 bases, J lost 4 bases, and 10 bases lay in between. Germline V CDR1 and CDR2: SEHNR, FQNEAQ (reference sequence). CDR3 DNA sequence: TGTGCCAGCAGGTCAGGGGCGAATCAGCCCCAGCATTTT. Its translation is CASRSGANQPQHF.

This clonotype has just a few counts. CDR3: CASSQGGGGDGYTF. CDR3 DNA sequence: TGTGCCAGCAGCCAAGGGGGCGGAGGTGATGGCTACACCTTC. The chain couples TRBV4-2 to TRBJ1-2, with D possibly TRBD1 on 5 matching bases. The germline V gene encodes CDR1 LGHNA and CDR2 YNFKEQ. V gave up 1 base and J gave up 6 bases, with 12 bases separating them. The CDR3 is 14 amino acids.

In this sample, this clonotype turned up a few times. The chain has TRBV6-5 and TRBJ2-5; TRBD2 matches at 7 bases. CDR3 length equals 16 residues. Trimming at V came to 0 bases and at J to 3 bases, leaving 7 bases not matched to a gene. Per the germline V gene, CDR1 is MNHEY and CDR2 is SVGAGI. This CDR3 reads CASSYSWGLRKETQYF. CDR3 DNA: TGTGCCAGCAGTTACTCGTGGGGACTAAGAAAAGAGACCCAGTACTTC.

The V call is TRBV5-4, the J call TRBJ1-5, with D possibly TRBD1 on 5 matching bases. In germline, CDR1 is SGHNT, CDR2 YYREEE (reference sequence). V was trimmed by 5 bases and J by 5 bases, leaving 14 bases between them. The CDR3 contains 14 residues. CDR3 sequence (DNA): TGTGCCAGCAGTGAGGGGCCCGGCGATCAGCCCCAGCATTTT. It encodes CASSEGPGDQPQHF.

This chain connects TRBV4-3 to TRBJ2-2; no definite D call. The CDR3 runs 15 residues. Between the trimmed V and J ends, which lost 1 base and 2 bases, there was a span of 8 bases. Germline V gene sequence: CDR1 LGHNA, CDR2 YSLEER. CDR3 coding DNA: TGCGCCAGCAGCCAAGGGGTACAAAACACCGGGGAGCTGTTTTTT. Its protein product is CASSQGVQNTGELFF.

The rearrangement uses TRBV7-2 and TRBJ2-6; TRBD1 or TRBD2 may be the D gene (5 bases each). The CDR3 is made up of 15 amino acids. V lost 5 bases, J lost 0 bases, and 8 bases lay in between. In germline, CDR1 is SGHTA, CDR2 FQGNSA. This chain's CDR3 is CASSGTISGANVLTF. Here the CDR3 DNA reads TGTGCCAGCAGCGGGACCATCTCTGGGGCCAACGTCCTGACTTTC. Supplemented by reference TRBV7-2 and TRBJ2-6, the full variable domain reads GAGVSQSPSNKVTEKGKDVELRCDPISGHTALYWYRQSLGQGLEFLIYFQGNSAPDKSGLPSDRFSAERTGGSVSTLTIQRTQQEDSAVYLCASSGTISGANVLTFGAGSRLTVL.

The chain has TRBV20-1 and TRBJ2-5, with 7 bases matching TRBD2. The CDR3 consists of 15 residues. J lost 4 bases, V lost 6 bases, and 14 bases had no gene match. Germline loops: CDR1 DFQATT, CDR2 SNEGSKA (reference sequence). In DNA form, the CDR3 reads TGCAGTGCACCGCCTTTTACTAGCGCCGTAGAGACCCAGTACTTC. This translates into CSAPPFTSAVETQYF.

The gene calls are TRBV29-1 and TRBJ1-5; a weak D match, TRBD1 (5 bases). Germline values: CDR1 SQVTM, CDR2 ANQGSEA. The V end lost 6 bases, the J end lost 0 bases, and 15 bases lay between the germline ends. CDR3 length: 15 residues. CDR3 protein: CSVGEGPDSNQPQHF. The CDR3 coding sequence is TGCAGCGTCGGCGAGGGGCCCGATAGCAATCAGCCCCAGCATTTT.

This chain links TRBV2 with TRBJ1-1; the D is unclear. Germline CDR1 reads SNHLY; CDR2 reads FYNNEI. The V end lost 7 bases, the J end lost 0 bases, and 9 bases lay between the germline ends. The CDR3 has 13 amino acids. The CDR3 is CASIRVLNTEAFF. CDR3 DNA: TGTGCCAGCATCCGAGTTCTGAACACTGAAGCTTTCTTT.

The chain links TRBV7-9 to TRBJ2-1; D possibly uses TRBD1 or TRBD2 (5 bases each). The CDR3 sequence is 16 residues long. Deletions cut 1 base from V and 0 bases from J, with 10 bases between. Germline values: CDR1 SEHNR, CDR2 FQNEAQ (reference sequence). The CDR3: CASSLGGVHSYNEQFF. The CDR3 DNA is TGTGCCAGCAGCTTAGGAGGGGTCCACTCCTACAATGAGCAGTTCTTC.